The 21 T cell receptor beta chains reported below all come from one sample, sequenced in a study of PD-L1 blockade in urothelial cancer. Time point in this sample: pretreatment peripheral blood. The repertoire was sequenced with immunoSEQ multiplex PCR; TCRdb's copy has only in-frame clones and lacks some. Of 49,000 or so clones in the sample, approximately 85% are singletons; the top ten hold about 10%. Material: PBMCs, obtained around atezolizumab (anti-PD-L1) treatment. The receptor source for this set is a man between 65 and 79 years old with urothelial cancer.

This clone was detected a few times. This chain uses TRBV2 with TRBJ1-1; D unresolved. The V end lost 2 bases, the J end lost 2 bases, and 9 bases lay between the germline ends. The CDR3 spans 14 residues. In germline, CDR1 is SNHLY, CDR2 FYNNEI. CDR3 region: CASSESGYNTEAFF. CDR3 nucleotides: TGTGCCAGCAGTGAATCGGGTTATAACACTGAAGCTTTCTTT.

V is TRBV27 and J is TRBJ1-3; 7 positions agree with TRBD1. The V segment lost 6 bases and the J segment 0 bases; nucleotides outside the gene matches: 17. Germline V lookup: CDR1 MNHEY, CDR2 SMNVEV (reference sequence). The CDR3 covers 19 residues. The CDR3 sequence: CASSGLPAEQGRSGNTIYF. The CDR3 DNA sequence: TGTGCCAGCAGCGGTTTACCGGCCGAACAGGGGCGCTCTGGAAACACCATATATTTT.

The chain is built from TRBV6-5 and TRBJ1-2; TRBD1 might be the D (5 bases). The CDR3 is 15 residues long. V lost 0 bases to trimming and J lost 2 bases, with 10 bases between them. Germline V gene sequence: CDR1 MNHEY, CDR2 SVGAGI. For the CDR3, the DNA is TGTGCCAGCAGTTACTCAATAGGGGTCAACTATGGCTACACCTTC. Residues: CASSYSIGVNYGYTF.

The V call is TRBV5-5, the J call TRBJ1-1, with 8 positions matching TRBD1. Germline CDR1 reads SGHKS; CDR2 reads YYEKEE (reference sequence). CDR3 length: 12 amino acids. With V trimmed by 0 bases and J by 10 bases, 2 bases remained unmatched. The CDR3 is CASSLEGQGAFF. As DNA, the CDR3 is TGTGCCAGCAGCTTGGAAGGACAGGGAGCTTTCTTT.

This clone was counted only a few times. The rearrangement joins TRBV11-2 to TRBJ2-5, with D tentatively TRBD2 (5 bases). This CDR3 comprises 15 residues. The V and J ends lost 5 bases and 2 bases respectively, with 15 bases between them. Per germline, CDR1 SGHAT and CDR2 FQNNGV. The CDR3 loop reads CASSNEGSRQETQYF. The CDR3 DNA reads TGTGCCAGCAGCAACGAAGGGAGTAGACAAGAGACCCAGTACTTC. The whole variable domain, filled in from reference TRBV11-2 and TRBJ2-5, reads EAGVAQSPRYKIIEKRQSVAFWCNPISGHATLYWYQQILGQGPKLLIQFQNNGVVDDSQLPKDRFSAERLKGVDSTLKIQPAKLEDSAVYLCASSNEGSRQETQYFGPGTRLLVL.

This clone was detected once. The genes are TRBV7-6 and TRBJ2-3; TRBD2 agrees at 7 bases. CDR1 and CDR2 (germline): SGHVS, FNYEAQ. The CDR3 is 14 residues long. V was clipped by 5 bases and J by 2 bases; unmatched bases: 4. CDR3 loop: CASSPSGHTDTQYF. Written as DNA, the CDR3 is TGTGCCAGCAGCCCTAGCGGCCACACAGATACGCAGTATTTT.

The chain combines TRBV2 with TRBJ2-1, with 9 nucleotides matching TRBD2. There are 16 residues in the CDR3. V gave up 4 bases and J gave up 7 bases; unmatched junction bases: 11. Looked up from germline, CDR1 is SNHLY and CDR2 is FYNNEI. CDR3 DNA sequence: TGTGCCAGCAGTGCCCCAAATAGCGGGAGAGGGAATGAGCAGTTCTTC. Translating gives CASSAPNSGRGNEQFF.

V is TRBV28 and J is TRBJ2-1, with 11 bases lining up with TRBD2. The CDR3 sequence is 17 residues long. CDR1 MDHEN and CDR2 SYDVKM come from the germline V gene. J gave up 4 bases and V 4 bases, and 9 bases lay outside the gene matches. This chain's CDR3 is CASSWGLADSLYNEQFF. The CDR3 bases are TGTGCCAGCAGTTGGGGACTAGCGGACTCATTATACAATGAGCAGTTCTTC.

This chain joins TRBV5-4 and TRBJ2-1; 13 bases are shared with TRBD2. Germline V gene data show CDR1 as SGHNT and CDR2 as YYREEE (reference sequence). J gave up 6 bases and V 3 bases, and 3 bases lay outside the gene matches. There are 15 residues in the CDR3. CDR3 nucleotide sequence: TGTGCCAGCAGCTCCGGACTAGCGGGAGCCAATGAGCAGTTCTTC. Its protein is CASSSGLAGANEQFF.

This clone occurred a few times. This chain uses TRBV7-8 with TRBJ1-2, with D maybe TRBD1 (5 bases). Trimming stripped 5 bases from V and 3 bases from J, with 16 bases between. This CDR3 region has 15 residues. CDR1 and CDR2 from the germline V gene are SGHVS and FQNEAQ. The CDR3 sequence: CASSPRGEGDYGYTF. The CDR3 region has the DNA TGTGCCAGCAGCCCCCGGGGGGAGGGAGACTATGGCTACACCTTC.

This chain connects TRBV2 to TRBJ2-3, with 8 bases aligning to TRBD2. The germline V gene has CDR1 SNHLY and CDR2 FYNNEI. CDR3 length: 14 amino acids. The J segment lost 6 bases and the V segment lost 4 bases, leaving 6 bases of the junction unmatched. The CDR3, as DNA: TGTGCCAGCAGTGGGGGGCGGGAGGTGGATACGCAGTATTTT. Amino acids: CASSGGREVDTQYF.

The chain employs TRBV6-4 and TRBJ2-5, with TRBD1 matching over 7 bases. CDR1 and CDR2 from the germline V gene are MRHNA and SNTAGT. The CDR3 runs 12 residues. The trim removed 7 bases at V and 4 bases at J, leaving 3 bases unmatched. CDR3 sequence (DNA): TGTGCCAGCACGGGACAGCGAGAGACCCAGTACTTC. This gives the protein CASTGQRETQYF.

V usage is TRBV7-3 and J usage is TRBJ2-3; possible D gene TRBD1, 6 bases. Germline V gives CDR1 SGHTA, CDR2 FQGTGA. The CDR3 covers 15 residues. Trimming took 2 bases from V and 4 from J, leaving 13 bases between them. For the CDR3, the DNA is TGTGCCAGCAGCTTAGACCCACAGGGAGCAGATACGCAGTATTTT. The encoded protein is CASSLDPQGADTQYF.

The chain employs TRBV18 and TRBJ1-5; D unresolved. Germline values: CDR1 KGHSH, CDR2 LQKENI. Trimming removed 3 bases from V and 0 bases from J, with 9 bases in between. This CDR3 spans 15 amino acids. CDR3 bases: TGTGCCAGCTCACCGGGAGGCCATAGCAATCAGCCCCAGCATTTT. Translation gives CASSPGGHSNQPQHF.

CDR3 nucleotides: TGCGCCAGCAGCTTAGGCGGGAAGGCCTACGAGCAGTACTTC. Its translation: CASSLGGKAYEQYF. V is TRBV5-1 and J is TRBJ2-7; the D gene is possibly TRBD2 (6 bases). Trimming took 2 bases from V and 2 from J, leaving 11 bases between them. Germline V CDR1 and CDR2: SGHRS, YFSETQ. The length of the CDR3 is 14 residues. The complete variable domain, with remaining parts taken from reference TRBV5-1 and TRBJ2-7, reads KAGVTQTPRYLIKTRGQQVTLSCSPISGHRSVSWYQQTPGQGLQFLFEYFSETQRNKGNFPGRFSGRQFSNSRSEMNVSTLELGDSALYLCASSLGGKAYEQYFGPGTRLTVT.

The chain employs TRBV27 and TRBJ2-3; TRBD2 aligns across 11 bases. V shed 7 bases and J 6 bases; nucleotides not matched to a gene: 9. The CDR3 sequence is 15 residues long. Germline V gives CDR1 MNHEY, CDR2 SMNVEV (reference sequence). This CDR3 reads CASNQLAGAGDTQYF. In DNA, the CDR3 is TGTGCCAGCAACCAACTAGCGGGAGCAGGGGATACGCAGTATTTT.

The V call is TRBV6-1, the J call TRBJ1-2, with D perhaps TRBD1 (6 bases). The CDR3 sequence is 15 residues long. Germline V lookup: CDR1 MNHNS, CDR2 SASEGT. Trimming cost V 4 bases and J 2 bases, with 14 bases left between them. The chain's CDR3 is CASSAYQGLNYGYTF. In DNA form, the CDR3 reads TGTGCCAGCAGTGCCTACCAGGGGCTGAACTATGGCTACACCTTC.

V and J are TRBV18 and TRBJ2-4, with 8 nucleotides matching TRBD2. Germline V gene data show CDR1 as KGHSH and CDR2 as LQKENI. The CDR3 spans 17 residues. The ends lost 5 bases at V and 9 bases at J; junction bases unmatched: 18. This chain's CDR3 is CASSSRPGLGGLAIQYF. The DNA of the CDR3 is TGTGCCAGCTCATCACGTCCGGGACTAGGAGGGCTAGCCATTCAGTACTTC.

The rearrangement joins TRBV4-1 to TRBJ2-4, with 7 bases that match TRBD2. CDR1 is MGHRA, CDR2 YSYEKL, per germline. The junction had 14 bases not matched to a gene; V was cut back by 0 bases and J by 6 bases. The CDR3 consists of 18 residues. The CDR3 nucleotides are TGCGCCAGCAGCCAAGAAGTTCCGGTAGCGGGTTTTCCAAACATTCAGTACTTC. This sequence encodes CASSQEVPVAGFPNIQYF.

J is TRBJ2-1 and V is TRBV18; 10 nucleotides align to TRBD2. V shed 6 bases, J shed 4 bases, and the junction held 12 bases outside the gene matches. Germline CDR1 KGHSH, CDR2 LQKENI. The CDR3 has 17 amino acids. DNA of the CDR3: TGTGCCAGCTCCGCGGCTGACCTAGCGGGAGCGTACAATGAGCAGTTCTTC. Its translation: CASSAADLAGAYNEQFF.

The genes are TRBV29-1 and TRBJ2-1, with D unclear. With 7 bases removed from V and 0 bases from J, the gap between germline ends came to 13 bases. The CDR3 length is 14 residues. Germline values: CDR1 SQVTM, CDR2 ANQGSEA. CDR3 residues: CSAKDWSSYNEQFF. CDR3 DNA sequence: TGCAGCGCGAAAGACTGGAGCTCCTACAATGAGCAGTTCTTC.